This T cell receptor beta chain originates from a study of identical twins (dated by TCRdb to 2016 to 2017). Regarding the complete study: To test whether fetal clonotypes persist, this study deep-sequenced TCR alpha and beta repertoires from monozygotic twins, from unrelated adults of various ages, and from cord blood. Replicate twin experiments were performed at different times using different library preparation protocols to rule out contamination.

Library preparation employed 5' RACE. The sequencing machine was an Illumina HiSeq 2000. A universal primer binding site was added through template switching, and the final cDNA carried a unique molecular identifier so that TCR cDNA molecules could be counted accurately. Specific primers in the conserved constant-segment region were used to synthesize first-strand cDNA for TCR alpha and beta chains. To control for contamination, every cDNA library was double barcoded, receiving both a SMART-Mk sample barcode and Illumina barcodes. TruSeq adapter sequences along with Illumina sample barcodes were introduced in two successive PCR steps. Sequencing of the TCR alpha and beta cDNA libraries was done on the Illumina HiSeq platform using custom primers. Per the authors' processing: Raw reads were processed with MiGEC to extract unique molecular identifiers, and MiXCR was used to determine CDR3 positions. For each individual, recombination models were inferred using an EM algorithm with the repgenHMM and IGoR tools. Shared clonotype analysis was performed with the tcR package in R, normalizing sharing by the product of cloneset sizes. To study raw recombination free of thymic and clonal selection effects, out-of-frame nonproductive sequences were analyzed. Clones were called with MiXCR by TCRdb after fastp trimmed the public reads at Q25, and only in-frame beta chains were retained. Here each entry gathers all rows of one CDR3 protein and keeps the most common genes and DNA. The V and J calls were determined by TCRdb, not by the authors. The sample table lists hundreds of thousands of distinct CDR3 sequences, around 6% of them with a count of one. The top ten clones comprise approximately 2% of the sample.

Beyond this particular receptor, the publication reports: Excess twin sharing in beta out-of-frame sequences was weaker because fewer shared sequences lowered the signal-to-noise ratio. Invariant T cells such as MAIT and iNKT could partly confound zero-insertion analyses, although diverse VJ usage argued against such confounding for most clonotypes. Recombination models systematically underestimated out-of-frame TCR alpha sharing in monozygotic twins but agreed with sharing between unrelated individuals. Fewer insertions were carried by abundant cord blood beta clonotypes; a weaker similar trend was observed in young adult naive repertoires, while no such trend was observed in memory repertoires. Because the same donors could not be followed over many years, the conclusions relied on cross-sectional statistical analysis. Compared with coincidental sharing between unrelated individuals, out-of-frame TCR alpha sequences shared between twins showed an excess of sequences with low generation probability.

All donors were healthy Caucasians. The researchers also sequenced three unrelated adults who were not twins: a male aged 18 to 30, a male aged 50 to 59, and a female aged 50 to 59. Miltenyi CD45RO+ enrichment and human naive T-cell isolation kits were used to isolate memory (CD45RO+) and naive T cells from PBMC. Concerning this clonotype itself: Its antigen target is currently unknown. The record has no base qualities; no much larger clone is one base away.

V was cut back by 1 base and J by 4 bases, leaving a gap of 13 bases between them. The CDR3 has 15 amino acids, counting the end cysteine and phenylalanine. The sequence is cut down to CDR3 DNA, 45 bases in frame from base 1. CDR1 SGHNT and CDR2 YYREEE are derived from the germline V gene (reference sequence). This TCR derives from a man aged 18 to 29 in good health. The chain is assembled from TRBV5-4 and TRBJ2-3; a tentative D match to TRBD1 spans 6 bases. The sample was naive T cells sorted from blood. The cell subset or site label, read with the paper, signifies: cells isolated with a human naive T-cell isolation kit. The nucleotides read TGTGCCAGCAGCTTGAATGGGCCAGGGGCAGATACGCAGTATTTT. Its product reads: CASSLNGPGADTQYF.